Listed here are 32 T cell receptor beta chains from one sample, sequenced in a study of blood T cell repertoires in COVID-19. Here immunoSEQ multiplex PCR was the method, and the copy in TCRdb shows in-frame clones only, minus some. The sample includes 55,000 to 80,000 clones, around 74% of them seen just once. What was sequenced was peripheral blood. The receptors were gathered from a woman older than 75 with acute or convalescent COVID-19.

The chain couples TRBV5-1 to TRBJ2-7; TRBD1 aligns across 7 bases. This CDR3 is 15 amino acids long. CDR1 is SGHRS and CDR2 is YFSETQ in the germline V gene. V was clipped by 2 bases and J by 2 bases; unmatched bases: 7. The CDR3 DNA reads TGCGCCAGCAGCTTTAATACGGGACAGACCTACGAGCAGTACTTC. This gives the protein CASSFNTGQTYEQYF.

This chain connects TRBV6-5 to TRBJ2-1; TRBD2 agrees at 7 bases. This CDR3 is 12 amino acids long. Unmatched junction bases numbered 3, after V lost 4 bases and J lost 9 bases. Germline V CDR1 and CDR2: MNHEY, SVGAGI. Written as DNA, the CDR3 is TGTGCCAGCAGTTCTATAGCGGGTGAGCAGTTCTTC. Its protein product is CASSSIAGEQFF.

The chain uses TRBV24-1 and TRBJ2-2, with 11 bases matching TRBD2. Trimming at V came to 7 bases and at J to 7 bases, leaving 10 bases not matched to a gene. Germline CDR1 reads KGHDR; CDR2 reads SFDVKD. This CDR3 has 16 residues. The CDR3 loop reads CATRDDSGRAIGELFF. The CDR3 DNA follows: TGTGCCACCAGGGACGATAGCGGGAGGGCCATCGGGGAGCTGTTTTTT.

In its sample, this clone was seen once. The chain has TRBV4-1 and TRBJ1-1, with unresolved D. The CDR3 runs to 16 residues. The germline gives CDR1 MGHRA, CDR2 YSYEKL. Trimming shortened V by 0 bases and J by 4 bases, and 15 bases separated the two germline ends. In DNA, the CDR3 is TGCGCCAGCAGCCAAGATTGGTCCTCAGGCTCCACTGAAGCTTTCTTT. Encoded protein: CASSQDWSSGSTEAFF.

The chain recombines TRBV7-9 with TRBJ2-2, with 9 bases lining up with TRBD1. The CDR3 is 15 residues long. Germline V CDR1 and CDR2: SEHNR, FQNEAQ (reference sequence). Losses at the gene ends were 4 bases for V and 4 bases for J; bases not matched to a gene: 4. CDR3 bases: TGTGCCAGCAGCTGGGGACAGGGTGGCACCGGGGAGCTGTTTTTT. Amino acid sequence: CASSWGQGGTGELFF. The full variable domain, with the rest looked up from reference TRBV7-9 and TRBJ2-2, is DTGVSQNPRHKITKRGQNVTFRCDPISEHNRLYWYRQTLGQGPEFLTYFQNEAQLEKSRLLSDRFSAERPKGSFSTLEIQRTEQGDSAMYLCASSWGQGGTGELFFGEGSRLTVL.

The chain joins TRBV4-3 to TRBJ2-5, with 12 bases identical to TRBD2. V shed 1 base and J 2 bases; nucleotides not matched to a gene: 2. CDR3 length: 16 amino acids. Germline loops: CDR1 LGHNA, CDR2 YSLEER. Here the CDR3 DNA reads TGCGCCAGCAGCCAAGTTGGACTAGCGGGACAAGAGACCCAGTACTTC. It yields the protein CASSQVGLAGQETQYF.

This clone showed up many times. The chain carries TRBV6-5 and TRBJ1-6, with TRBD1 matching over 10 bases. The CDR3 sequence is 15 residues long. Unmatched junction bases numbered 4, after V lost 2 bases and J lost 9 bases. CDR1 is MNHEY and CDR2 is SVGAGI in the germline V gene. The CDR3 here is CASSYAWTGGSPLHF. CDR3 nucleotide sequence: TGTGCCAGCAGTTACGCCTGGACAGGGGGTTCACCCCTCCACTTT.

V gene TRBV10-3 combines with J gene TRBJ2-7, with D possibly TRBD1 on 6 matching bases. Germline lookup yields CDR1 ENHRY and CDR2 SYGVKD. The CDR3 is 12 residues long. Trimming stripped 3 bases from V and 5 bases from J, with 8 bases between. CDR3 in DNA: TGTGCCATCAGTGACAGGGGCCACGAGCAGTACTTC. Translation gives CAISDRGHEQYF.

The chain joins TRBV29-1 to TRBJ2-1; D is uncertain. Germline V gene lookup returns CDR1 SQVTM and CDR2 ANQGSEA. Between the trimmed V and J ends, which lost 4 bases and 1 base, there was a span of 14 bases. CDR3 length equals 15 residues. CDR3 nucleotides: TGCAGCGTTGGAGTGAAACAGTTATCCTACAATGAGCAGTTCTTC. It yields the protein CSVGVKQLSYNEQFF.

V and J are TRBV28 and TRBJ1-4; 9 positions agree with TRBD1. The CDR3 is 18 residues long. J gave up 7 bases and V 3 bases, and 15 bases lay outside the gene matches. The V gene's germline CDR1 is MDHEN and CDR2 SYDVKM. DNA for the CDR3: TGTGCCAGCAGTTTCCCCGACAGGGGGGTTAAACTTGGTGAAAAACTGTTTTTT. Its translation is CASSFPDRGVKLGEKLFF. Full variable domain (missing parts from reference TRBV28 and TRBJ1-4): DVKVTQSSRYLVKRTGEKVFLECVQDMDHENMFWYRQDPGLGLRLIYFSYDVKMKEKGDIPEGYSVSREKKERFSLILESASTNQTSMYLCASSFPDRGVKLGEKLFFGSGTQLSVL.

Only one count was recorded for this clone. The chain combines TRBV4-3 with TRBJ2-2; D not resolved. This CDR3 has 15 residues. Germline lookup yields CDR1 LGHNA and CDR2 YSLEER. Between the trimmed V and J ends, which lost 2 bases and 4 bases, there was a span of 11 bases. The CDR3 bases are TGCGCCAGCAGCCAACAACCGGGTACCACCGGGGAGCTGTTTTTT. Its protein is CASSQQPGTTGELFF.

This rearrangement joins TRBV20-1 to TRBJ2-1; D unclear. V was pared by 3 bases and J by 2 bases, with 11 bases between. The CDR3 has 14 residues. Germline V gene lookup returns CDR1 DFQATT and CDR2 SNEGSKA (reference sequence). The CDR3 coding sequence is TGCAGTGCTAGTCCCATAGAAACCTACAATGAGCAGTTCTTC. Its protein product is CSASPIETYNEQFF.

This clone was seen only once. The chain links TRBV11-2 to TRBJ2-3, with D possibly being TRBD2 (5 bases). V lost 1 base, J lost 0 bases, and 8 bases lay in between. Looked up from germline, CDR1 is SGHAT and CDR2 is FQNNGV. The CDR3 covers 15 residues. The DNA of the CDR3 is TGTGCCAGCAGCTTAGTTGGCGGGAGCACAGATACGCAGTATTTT. This gives the protein CASSLVGGSTDTQYF.

This sequence joins TRBV28 and TRBJ1-1; 10 bases align to TRBD1. V lost 6 bases and J lost 3; bases outside the gene matches: 7. CDR3 length: 15 residues. Germline values: CDR1 MDHEN, CDR2 SYDVKM. CDR3: CASRGGGQGYTEAFF. CDR3 DNA: TGTGCCAGCAGAGGGGGGGGACAGGGGTACACTGAAGCTTTCTTT.

The chain is built from TRBV28 and TRBJ2-1; 7 nucleotides agree with TRBD2. Per the germline V gene, CDR1 is MDHEN and CDR2 is SYDVKM. V was pared by 7 bases and J by 6 bases, with 6 bases of the junction left unmatched. This CDR3 comprises 13 residues. The CDR3 DNA follows: TGTGCCAGCAAGGTCGGGGGGACCAATGAGCAGTTCTTC. Protein sequence: CASKVGGTNEQFF.

This clone was observed once. This chain joins TRBV7-9 and TRBJ2-1, with 10 bases lining up with TRBD2. The CDR3 contains 17 residues. The V gene's germline CDR1 is SEHNR and CDR2 FQNEAQ (reference sequence). Germline trimming cut 2 bases from V and 4 bases from J; bases unmatched to any gene: 8. The CDR3 sequence: CASSLSRGTSVYNEQFF. The CDR3 coding sequence is TGTGCCAGCAGCTTAAGTCGGGGGACTAGCGTGTACAATGAGCAGTTCTTC.

The V and J genes are TRBV3-1 (or the pseudogene TRBV3-2) and TRBJ1-2, with 7 nucleotides matching TRBD1. The CDR3 runs 14 residues. The germline V gene has CDR1 LGHDT and CDR2 YNNKEL (reference sequence). V was pared by 1 base and J by 6 bases, with 5 bases of the junction left unmatched. CDR3 protein: CASSQGYRGNGYTF. CDR3 DNA sequence: TGTGCCAGCAGCCAAGGGTACAGGGGAAATGGCTACACCTTC.

This chain uses TRBV23-1 with TRBJ2-4; no clear D. TRBV23-1 is identified as an open reading frame with a role that is uncertain. The CDR3 consists of 17 residues. Trimming removed 4 bases from V and 2 bases from J, with 18 bases in between. CDR3 region: CASSLELEFRPKNIQYF. In nucleotides, the CDR3 is TGCGCCAGCAGTCTTGAATTGGAGTTTCGTCCCAAAAACATTCAGTACTTC.

The V gene is TRBV7-3, the J gene TRBJ2-2; D is possibly TRBD2 (6 bases). The germline V gene has CDR1 SGHTA and CDR2 FQGTGA. The CDR3 has 16 residues. V gave up 3 bases and J gave up 4 bases, with 15 bases separating them. The CDR3 DNA reads as TGTGCCAGCAGCTTTAACGGCGGGGCGGGCACCGGGGAGCTGTTTTTT. It encodes CASSFNGGAGTGELFF.

This clone has just a few counts. The chain recombines TRBV7-3 with TRBJ1-2, with a possible D match to TRBD1 (6 bases). The germline V gene has CDR1 SGHTA and CDR2 FQGTGA. The CDR3 covers 14 residues. Trimming removed 3 bases from V and 4 bases from J, with 12 bases in between. CDR3 sequence reads: CASSLRGSGYGYTF. CDR3 DNA sequence: TGTGCCAGCAGCTTGAGGGGGTCGGGCTATGGCTACACCTTC.

Comment on this clone: The junction differs from germline at one of its ends, possibly a read error. The rearrangement uses TRBV5-1 and TRBJ2-5; TRBD1 might be the D (6 bases). Looked up from germline, CDR1 is SGHRS and CDR2 is YFSETQ. The CDR3 is 15 residues long. CDR3 protein: CASSLDSYVQETQYF. As DNA, the CDR3 is TGCGCCAGCAGTTTGGACAGTTATGTCCAGGAGACCCAGTACTTC.

The chain combines TRBV10-3 with TRBJ1-2; 9 bases are shared with TRBD1. Germline lookup yields CDR1 ENHRY and CDR2 SYGVKD. CDR3 length: 13 amino acids. The J segment lost 8 bases and the V segment lost 10 bases, leaving 11 bases of the junction unmatched. This CDR3 is CATGRDRASGYTF. CDR3 coding DNA: TGTGCCACCGGCCGGGACAGGGCTAGCGGCTACACCTTC.

The V gene is TRBV4-3, the J gene TRBJ2-6; D gene unclear. Germline V lookup: CDR1 LGHNA, CDR2 YSLEER. Trimming removed 1 base from V and 0 bases from J, with 10 bases in between. The CDR3 runs 17 residues. The CDR3 loop is CASSQGGSNSGANVLTF. CDR3 DNA: TGCGCCAGCAGCCAAGGAGGCTCGAACTCTGGGGCCAACGTCCTGACTTTC.

The chain carries TRBV7-2 and TRBJ1-5, with D perhaps matching TRBD1 (6 bases). CDR3 length: 17 residues. V gave up 6 bases and J gave up 0 bases, with 18 bases separating them. The V gene's germline CDR1 is SGHTA and CDR2 FQGNSA. CDR3 in amino acids: CASSQGGQLYSNQPQHF. Here the CDR3 DNA reads TGTGCCAGCAGTCAAGGCGGACAGCTGTATAGCAATCAGCCCCAGCATTTT. The whole variable domain, filled in from reference TRBV7-2 and TRBJ1-5, reads GAGVSQSPSNKVTEKGKDVELRCDPISGHTALYWYRQSLGQGLEFLIYFQGNSAPDKSGLPSDRFSAERTGGSVSTLTIQRTQQEDSAVYLCASSQGGQLYSNQPQHFGDGTRLSIL.

This clone was recorded a few times. The chain links TRBV4-3 to TRBJ2-2; D remains ambiguous. The CDR3 length is 15 residues. Germline CDR1 is LGHNA and CDR2 is YSLEER. V lost 1 base and J lost 4, with 10 bases in between. The CDR3 here is CASSQAGFGTGELFF. The CDR3 DNA reads TGCGCCAGCAGCCAAGCCGGGTTTGGCACCGGGGAGCTGTTTTTT.

The V call is TRBV5-8, the J call TRBJ2-3, with TRBD2 matching 7 bases. Unmatched junction bases numbered 11, after V lost 4 bases and J lost 6 bases. The germline V gene has CDR1 SGHTS and CDR2 YDEGEE. The CDR3 is 15 amino acids. The CDR3 loop is CASSPTSYERDTQYF. The CDR3 DNA reads as TGTGCCAGCAGCCCGACTAGCTATGAGCGGGATACGCAGTATTTT.

V usage is TRBV19 and J usage is TRBJ1-1; no reliable D call. The V end was cut by 6 bases, the J end by 6 bases, with 11 bases between. This CDR3 is built from 12 residues. Germline values: CDR1 LNHDA, CDR2 SQIVND (reference sequence). The CDR3 here is CASRPGLAEAFF. The CDR3 DNA sequence: TGTGCCAGTAGGCCTGGACTGGCTGAAGCTTTCTTT.

CDR3 amino acids: CAISLNSPGLHYEQYF. CDR3 in DNA: TGTGCCATCAGCCTCAATTCCCCGGGACTGCACTACGAGCAGTACTTC. This sequence joins TRBV10-3 and TRBJ2-7; possible D gene TRBD2, 6 bases. Germline CDR1 and CDR2: ENHRY and SYGVKD. The CDR3 length is 16 residues. V was clipped by 6 bases and J by 3 bases, with 21 bases between them.

The chain joins TRBV7-5 to TRBJ2-3; the table's D call TRBD2 went unverified against the DNA. TRBV7-5 corresponds to a pseudogene. There are 17 residues in the CDR3. The CDR3 sequence is CVRSGRVAGGKADTQYF. As DNA, the CDR3 is TGTGTCAGAAGCGGGAGGGTAGCGGGAGGAAAGGCAGATACGCAGTATTTT.

The table lists this clone with many counts. The chain couples TRBV30 to TRBJ1-5; 8 nucleotides match TRBD1. The germline V gene has CDR1 GTSNPN and CDR2 SVGIG (reference sequence). The CDR3 is 13 residues long. Trimming cost V 3 bases and J 7 bases; bases outside gene matches: 5. CDR3 DNA: TGTGCCTGGAGGGACAGGGAAGACCAGCCCCAGCATTTT. Translation: CAWRDREDQPQHF.

The chain has TRBV27 and TRBJ2-7; possibly TRBD1 for D (6 bases). This CDR3 is 15 amino acids long. CDR1 and CDR2 from the germline V gene are MNHEY and SMNVEV (reference sequence). Trimming cost V 2 bases and J 5 bases, with 16 bases left between them. The CDR3, as DNA: TGTGCCAGCAGTTTAATGTTCCAGGGGCCCCACGAGCAGTACTTC. Encoded protein: CASSLMFQGPHEQYF.

The chain links TRBV24-1 to TRBJ1-5; D is possibly TRBD1 (6 bases). The germline V gene encodes CDR1 KGHDR and CDR2 SFDVKD. Between the trimmed V and J ends, which lost 5 bases and 3 bases, there was a span of 10 bases. The CDR3 consists of 14 residues. The CDR3 protein is CATSGTDPNQPQHF. In DNA form, the CDR3 reads TGTGCCACCAGTGGGACAGACCCCAATCAGCCCCAGCATTTT.